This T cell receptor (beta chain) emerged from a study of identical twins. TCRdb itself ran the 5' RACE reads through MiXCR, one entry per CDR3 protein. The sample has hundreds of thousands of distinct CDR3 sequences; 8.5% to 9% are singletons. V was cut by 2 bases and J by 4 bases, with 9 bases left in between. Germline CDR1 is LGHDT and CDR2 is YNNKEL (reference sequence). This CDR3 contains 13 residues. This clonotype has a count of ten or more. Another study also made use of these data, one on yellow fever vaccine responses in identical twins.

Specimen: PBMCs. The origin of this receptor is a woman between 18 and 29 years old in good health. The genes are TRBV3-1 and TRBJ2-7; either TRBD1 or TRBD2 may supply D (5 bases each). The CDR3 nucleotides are TGTGCCAGCAGCCAAACGGGGCCATACGAGCAGTACTTC. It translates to CASSQTGPYEQYF.